Below are 20 T cell receptor beta chains sequenced from a single sample in a study of blood T cell repertoires in COVID-19. The assay was immunoSEQ multiplex PCR, and TCRdb's table has in-frame clones only and misses some. Of 150,000 or so clones in the sample, roughly 90% were seen once. Sequencing was done on a sample of peripheral blood. The receptors were sampled from a man aged 25 to 45 with COVID-19, enrolled during active disease.

The chain recombines TRBV2 with TRBJ1-1; 7 bases map to TRBD1. The V gene end was trimmed by 6 bases and the J gene end by 1 base; junction bases not matched to a gene: 2. Germline assignment: CDR1 SNHLY and CDR2 FYNNEI. This CDR3 spans 13 amino acids. This CDR3 reads CASRGDRNTEAFF. The CDR3 DNA sequence: TGTGCCAGCAGGGGGGACAGGAACACTGAAGCTTTCTTT.

The table lists this clone with a count of one. The chain couples TRBV7-9 to TRBJ2-3; D gene ambiguous. The V gene lost 0 bases and the J gene lost 8 bases, with 12 bases spanning the gap. This CDR3 is built from 14 residues. Per the germline V gene, CDR1 is SEHNR and CDR2 is FQNEAQ (reference sequence). The CDR3 region has the DNA TGTGCCAGCAGCTTAGCTGGGCGCGCTCGTACGCAGTATTTT. Translating gives CASSLAGRARTQYF.

The chain recombines TRBV27 with TRBJ1-1; 8 bases map to TRBD1. The J segment lost 0 bases and the V segment lost 6 bases, leaving 6 bases of the junction unmatched. Per germline, CDR1 MNHEY and CDR2 SMNVEV (reference sequence). The CDR3 runs 15 residues. The CDR3 protein is CASRPSGGMNTEAFF. CDR3 bases: TGTGCCAGCAGGCCTTCAGGGGGCATGAACACTGAAGCTTTCTTT.

This chain uses TRBV4-3 with TRBJ2-7, with D possibly matching TRBD1 (5 bases). Germline loops: CDR1 LGHNA, CDR2 YSLEER. The germline V and J ends were trimmed by 1 base and 3 bases, with 16 bases remaining between them. This CDR3 has 16 residues. CDR3 sequence: CASSQAPTAIYYEQYF. CDR3 sequence (DNA): TGCGCCAGCAGCCAAGCCCCGACAGCGATATACTACGAGCAGTACTTC.

This clone showed up just once. The CDR3 region has the DNA TGTGCCAGCAGGGGCGGGGATCAAACTGATACGCAGTATTTT. The encoded protein is CASRGGDQTDTQYF. V is TRBV28 and J is TRBJ2-3; D possibly corresponds to TRBD2 (6 bases). This CDR3 region has 14 residues. Between the trimmed V and J ends, which lost 6 bases and 6 bases, there was a span of 16 bases. Germline V gene data show CDR1 as MDHEN and CDR2 as SYDVKM.

This rearrangement joins TRBV6-6 to TRBJ1-2; TRBD1 is a possible D gene (6 bases). From germline, CDR1 is MNHNY and CDR2 SVGAGI (reference sequence). The CDR3 spans 16 residues. V was shortened by 1 base and J by 2 bases, with 14 bases between the two germline ends. The DNA for the CDR3 is TGTGCCAGCAGTTACTTGGCAGGGGTCTTAAACTATGGCTACACCTTC. It encodes CASSYLAGVLNYGYTF.

This sequence joins TRBV18 and TRBJ1-4; 7 bases align to TRBD1. Germline CDR1 is KGHSH and CDR2 is LQKENI. V gave up 0 bases and J gave up 3 bases; unmatched junction bases: 1. CDR3 length: 15 residues. The CDR3 sequence: CASSPPQGANEKLFF. CDR3 sequence (DNA): TGTGCCAGCTCACCACCGCAGGGGGCTAATGAAAAACTGTTTTTT.

CDR3 DNA sequence: TGTGCCAGCAGTTACCACAGGGATGCTTTCTTT. Amino acids: CASSYHRDAFF. The chain employs TRBV6-2 or TRBV6-3 and TRBJ1-1; D is possibly TRBD1 (6 bases). CDR1 MNHEY and CDR2 SVGEGT come from the germline V gene. V dropped 2 bases and J dropped 11 bases, with 9 bases sitting between them. The CDR3 is made up of 11 amino acids.

This clone was counted a single time. This sequence joins TRBV28 and TRBJ1-5; TRBD1 aligns across 7 bases. CDR3 size: 15 residues. The V and J ends lost 1 base and 3 bases, in that order; junction bases with no gene match: 3. The germline V gene has CDR1 MDHEN and CDR2 SYDVKM. The CDR3 spells CASSLLGQYNQPQHF. The CDR3 DNA sequence: TGTGCCAGCAGTTTATTGGGACAGTACAATCAGCCCCAGCATTTT.

J is TRBJ1-6 and V is TRBV12-5; 8 bases are shared with TRBD1. Germline assignment: CDR1 LGHNT and CDR2 FRNRAP. The CDR3 runs 17 residues. Trimming removed 3 bases from V and 10 bases from J; junction bases left unmatched: 14. The CDR3 loop is CASGFLLPTGECSPLHF. Written as DNA, the CDR3 is TGTGCTAGTGGTTTCCTGCTGCCGACAGGGGAGTGCTCACCCCTCCACTTT.

The V gene is TRBV9, the J gene TRBJ2-2, with 9 bases identical to TRBD2. Germline loops: CDR1 SGDLS, CDR2 YYNGEE. Trimming at V came to 0 bases and at J to 2 bases, leaving 2 bases not matched to a gene. The CDR3 has 16 amino acids. The CDR3 protein is CASSVGLAVNTGELFF. CDR3 nucleotides: TGTGCCAGCAGCGTAGGACTAGCGGTTAACACCGGGGAGCTGTTTTTT.

V is TRBV11-3 and J is TRBJ1-6; D not resolved. The CDR3 sequence is 13 residues long. Germline loops: CDR1 SGHNT, CDR2 YENEEA. V lost 5 bases, J lost 6 bases, and 8 bases lay in between. CDR3 nucleotide sequence: TGTGCCAGCAGCCGAACAGTTAATTCACCCCTCCACTTT. Protein: CASSRTVNSPLHF.

The rearrangement joins TRBV6-4 to TRBJ1-5; 8 bases line up with TRBD1. The V gene end was trimmed by 5 bases and the J gene end by 3 bases; junction bases not matched to a gene: 15. The germline V gene has CDR1 MRHNA and CDR2 SNTAGT. The CDR3 is 18 residues long. CDR3 region: CASSLDRAVQGFNQPQHF. In DNA, the CDR3 is TGTGCCAGCAGTCTGGACAGGGCCGTTCAAGGGTTCAATCAGCCCCAGCATTTT.

The chain links TRBV7-9 to TRBJ1-2, with D maybe TRBD1 (6 bases). The CDR3 is 13 residues long. V was pared by 1 base and J by 7 bases, with 10 bases between. Germline CDR1 reads SEHNR; CDR2 reads FQNEAQ (reference sequence). The DNA for the CDR3 is TGTGCCAGCAGCTTAGGGACAGACAGTGGCTACACCTTC. Its protein is CASSLGTDSGYTF.

The CDR3 sequence is CASSELGRELFF. Here the CDR3 DNA reads TGTGCCAGCAGTGAATTGGGCCGGGAGCTGTTTTTT. The rearrangement links TRBV6-1 to TRBJ2-2; no definite D call. This CDR3 is 12 amino acids long. Between the trimmed V and J ends, which lost 2 bases and 9 bases, there was a span of 7 bases. Germline CDR1 is MNHNS and CDR2 is SASEGT.

The rearrangement uses TRBV7-2 and TRBJ1-3; no clear D gene. Germline CDR1 and CDR2: SGHTA and FQGNSA. The ends were cut back, 5 bases at V and 0 bases at J, with 5 bases in the middle. The CDR3 loop spans 13 amino acids. CDR3 in amino acids: CASSGTSGNTIYF. As DNA, the CDR3 is TGTGCCAGCAGCGGCACCTCTGGAAACACCATATATTTT.

The chain is built from TRBV2 and TRBJ1-4, with D tentatively TRBD1 (5 bases). V was clipped by 7 bases and J by 8 bases, with 17 bases between them. Per the germline V gene, CDR1 is SNHLY and CDR2 is FYNNEI. The CDR3 contains 14 residues. The chain's CDR3 is CASTEGGAGEKLFF. The CDR3 DNA follows: TGTGCCAGCACCGAGGGAGGGGCAGGAGAAAAACTGTTTTTT. The whole variable domain, filled in from reference TRBV2 and TRBJ1-4, reads EPEVTQTPSHQVTQMGQEVILRCVPISNHLYFYWYRQILGQKVEFLVSFYNNEISEKSEIFDDQFSVERPDGSNFTLKIRSTKLEDSAMYFCASTEGGAGEKLFFGSGTQLSVL.

This chain joins TRBV19 and TRBJ2-3, with 14 bases fitting TRBD2. This CDR3 is 20 amino acids long. Germline CDR1 reads LNHDA; CDR2 reads SQIVND (reference sequence). V dropped 1 base and J dropped 2; count of bases not matched to a gene: 11. The CDR3 nucleotides read TGTGCCAGTAGTATAGTGGCCGGGACTAGCGGGAGTGGGTTCACAGATACGCAGTATTTT. Translating it yields CASSIVAGTSGSGFTDTQYF.

This chain links TRBV7-2 with TRBJ2-5, with a weak D call TRBD1 (6 bases). V gave up 6 bases and J gave up 3 bases, with 11 bases separating them. Germline V gene lookup returns CDR1 SGHTA and CDR2 FQGNSA. This CDR3 has 13 residues. The CDR3 nucleotides read TGTGCCAGCAGATGGGACACAAAAGAGACCCAGTACTTC. This encodes CASRWDTKETQYF.

This clone has a single count. The rearrangement links TRBV7-2 to TRBJ2-3; 7 nucleotides match TRBD1. The CDR3 totals 15 residues. Germline assignment: CDR1 SGHTA and CDR2 FQGNSA. V lost 6 bases to trimming and J lost 1 base; unmatched junction nucleotides: 7. The CDR3 nucleotides read TGTGCCAGCAGTTCCGACAGGGTGCGCACAGATACGCAGTATTTT. It specifies CASSSDRVRTDTQYF.